The clone carrying this TCR beta chain has a handful of counts. Antigen: not known. Amplification targeted TCR beta CDR3 regions from RNA transcripts. Carried out on the TCR CDR3, a first-round RT-PCR used the HTBI primer set. TCRdb itself ran the multiplex PCR reads through MiXCR, one entry per CDR3 protein. The repertoire holds 650,000 to 700,000 distinct CDR3 sequences, with around 16% as singletons. The sample belongs to a study of T cells in Graves' hyperthyroidism and ophthalmopathy. Whole-study results and caveats: It was a median around seven months before onset that the model predicted ophthalmopathy. Ophthalmopathy was distinguished from stable hyperthyroidism by 13 V-J signatures.

The germline V and J ends were trimmed by 8 bases and 1 base, with 13 bases remaining between them. There are 14 residues in the CDR3. CDR1 and CDR2 from the germline V gene are ENHRY and SYGVKD. The clonotype was recovered from a man over 45 with Graves' hyperthyroidism. The rearrangement uses TRBV10-3 and TRBJ2-3; D is possibly TRBD2 (6 bases). Sequencing input: blood. CDR3 amino acids: CAIYGGGGTDTQYF. In DNA, the CDR3 is TGTGCCATCTACGGAGGAGGGGGCACAGATACGCAGTATTTT.